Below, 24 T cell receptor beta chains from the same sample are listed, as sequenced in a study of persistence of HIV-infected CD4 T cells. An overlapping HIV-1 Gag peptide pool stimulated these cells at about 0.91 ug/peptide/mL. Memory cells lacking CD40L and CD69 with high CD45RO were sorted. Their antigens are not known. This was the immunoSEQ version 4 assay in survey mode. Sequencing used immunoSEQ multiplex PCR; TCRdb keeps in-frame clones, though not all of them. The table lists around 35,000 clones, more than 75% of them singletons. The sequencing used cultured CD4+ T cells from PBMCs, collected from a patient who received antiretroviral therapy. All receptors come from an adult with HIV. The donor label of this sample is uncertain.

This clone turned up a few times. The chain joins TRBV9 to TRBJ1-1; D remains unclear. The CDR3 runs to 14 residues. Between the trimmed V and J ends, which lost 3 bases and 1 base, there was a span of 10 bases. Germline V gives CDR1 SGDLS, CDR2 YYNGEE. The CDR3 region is CASSGVGPNTEAFF. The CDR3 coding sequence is TGTGCCAGCAGCGGGGTAGGGCCGAACACTGAAGCTTTCTTT.

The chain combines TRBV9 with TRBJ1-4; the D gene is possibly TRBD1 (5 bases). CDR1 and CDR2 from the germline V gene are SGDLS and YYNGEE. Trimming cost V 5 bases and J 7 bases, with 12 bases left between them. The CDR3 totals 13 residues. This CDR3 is CASSVGVGEKLFF. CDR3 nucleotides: TGTGCCAGCAGTGTGGGGGTTGGTGAAAAACTGTTTTTT. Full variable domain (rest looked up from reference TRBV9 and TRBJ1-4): DSGVTQTPKHLITATGQRVTLRCSPRSGDLSVYWYQQSLDQGLQFLIQYYNGEERAKGNILERFSAQQFPDLHSELNLSSLELGDSALYFCASSVGVGEKLFFGSGTQLSVL.

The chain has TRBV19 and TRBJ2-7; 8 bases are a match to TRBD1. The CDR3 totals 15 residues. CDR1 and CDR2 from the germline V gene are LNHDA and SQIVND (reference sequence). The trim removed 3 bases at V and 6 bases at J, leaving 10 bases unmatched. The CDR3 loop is CASSILTGGRSEQYF. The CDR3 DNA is TGTGCCAGTAGTATCCTTACAGGGGGACGTTCCGAGCAGTACTTC.

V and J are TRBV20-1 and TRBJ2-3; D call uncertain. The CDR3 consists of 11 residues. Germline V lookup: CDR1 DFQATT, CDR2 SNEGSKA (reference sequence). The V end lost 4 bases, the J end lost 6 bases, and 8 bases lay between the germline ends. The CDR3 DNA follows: TGCAGTGCTACCCCCAGGGATACGCAGTATTTT. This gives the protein CSATPRDTQYF.

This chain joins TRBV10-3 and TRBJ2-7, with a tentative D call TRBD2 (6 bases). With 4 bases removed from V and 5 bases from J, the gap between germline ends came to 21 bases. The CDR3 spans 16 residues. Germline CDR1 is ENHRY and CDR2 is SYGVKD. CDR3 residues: CAISGYRDSRLNEQYF. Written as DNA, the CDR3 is TGTGCCATCAGTGGATACCGGGACTCCCGTTTGAACGAGCAGTACTTC.

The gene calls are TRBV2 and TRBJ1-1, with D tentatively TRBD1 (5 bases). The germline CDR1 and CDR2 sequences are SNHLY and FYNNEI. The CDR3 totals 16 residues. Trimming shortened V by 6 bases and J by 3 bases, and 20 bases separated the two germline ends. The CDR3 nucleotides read TGTGCCAGCAGGGACCCGACCGTTCTGGGGGACACTGAAGCTTTCTTT. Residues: CASRDPTVLGDTEAFF.

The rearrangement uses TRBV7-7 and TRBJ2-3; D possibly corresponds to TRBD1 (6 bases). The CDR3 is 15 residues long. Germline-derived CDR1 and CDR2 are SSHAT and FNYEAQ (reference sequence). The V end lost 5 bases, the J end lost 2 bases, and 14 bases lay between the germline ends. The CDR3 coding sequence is TGTGCCAGCAGCCCAACAGGGATGGACACAGATACGCAGTATTTT. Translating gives CASSPTGMDTDTQYF.

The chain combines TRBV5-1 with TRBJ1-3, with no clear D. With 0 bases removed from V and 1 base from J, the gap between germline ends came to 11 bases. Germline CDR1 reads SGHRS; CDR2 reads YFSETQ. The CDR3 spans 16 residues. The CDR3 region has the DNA TGCGCCAGCAGCTTGGAGGGCAGGCGATCTGGAAACACCATATATTTT. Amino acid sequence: CASSLEGRRSGNTIYF.

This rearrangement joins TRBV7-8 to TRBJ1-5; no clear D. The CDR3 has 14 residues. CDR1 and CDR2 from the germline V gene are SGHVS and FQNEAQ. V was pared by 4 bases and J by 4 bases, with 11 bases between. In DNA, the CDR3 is TGTGCCAGCAGCTCTGGATCCTTGAATCAGCCCCAGCATTTT. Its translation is CASSSGSLNQPQHF.

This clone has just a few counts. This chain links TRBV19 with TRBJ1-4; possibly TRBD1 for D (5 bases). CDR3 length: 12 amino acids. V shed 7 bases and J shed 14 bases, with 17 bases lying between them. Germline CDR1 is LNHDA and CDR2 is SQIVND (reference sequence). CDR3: CASNRGAGLLFF. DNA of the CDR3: TGTGCCAGTAACAGAGGAGCGGGGCTGCTGTTTTTT.

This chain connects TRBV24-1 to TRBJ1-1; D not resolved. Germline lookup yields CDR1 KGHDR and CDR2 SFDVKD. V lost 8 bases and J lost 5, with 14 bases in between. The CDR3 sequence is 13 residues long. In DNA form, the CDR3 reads TGTGCCACCACAAGTTCAGCTTCAACTGAAGCTTTCTTT. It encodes CATTSSASTEAFF.

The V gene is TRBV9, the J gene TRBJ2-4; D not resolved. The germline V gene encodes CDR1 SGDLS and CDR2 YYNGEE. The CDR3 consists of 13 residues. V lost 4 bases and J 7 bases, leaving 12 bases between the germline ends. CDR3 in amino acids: CASSTPLENIQYF. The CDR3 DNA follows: TGTGCCAGCAGCACACCCCTCGAGAACATTCAGTACTTC.

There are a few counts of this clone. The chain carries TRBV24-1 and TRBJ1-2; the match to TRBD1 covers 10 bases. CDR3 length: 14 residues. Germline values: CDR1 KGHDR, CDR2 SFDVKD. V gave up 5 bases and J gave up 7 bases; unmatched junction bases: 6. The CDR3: CATSAPDRGTGYTF. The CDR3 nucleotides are TGTGCCACCAGTGCCCCGGACAGGGGGACTGGCTACACCTTC.

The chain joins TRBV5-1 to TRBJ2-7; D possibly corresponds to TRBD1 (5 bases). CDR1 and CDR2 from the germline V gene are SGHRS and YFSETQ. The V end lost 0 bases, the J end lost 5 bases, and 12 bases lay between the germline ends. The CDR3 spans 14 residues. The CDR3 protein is CASSLVQGGHEQYF. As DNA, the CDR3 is TGCGCCAGCAGCTTGGTTCAGGGTGGTCACGAGCAGTACTTC.

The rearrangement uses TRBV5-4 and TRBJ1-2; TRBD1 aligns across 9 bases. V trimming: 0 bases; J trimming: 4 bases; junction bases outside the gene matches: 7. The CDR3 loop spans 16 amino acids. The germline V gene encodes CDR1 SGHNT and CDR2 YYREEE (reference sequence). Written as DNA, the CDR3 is TGTGCCAGCAGCTTGGCTCGGACAGGGGCCTTCTATGGCTACACCTTC. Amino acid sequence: CASSLARTGAFYGYTF.

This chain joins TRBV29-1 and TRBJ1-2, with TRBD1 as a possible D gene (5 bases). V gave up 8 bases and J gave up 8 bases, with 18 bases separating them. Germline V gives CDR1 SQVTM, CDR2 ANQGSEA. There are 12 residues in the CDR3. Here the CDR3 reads CSSETGGGGYTF. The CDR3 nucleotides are TGCAGCTCCGAAACGGGGGGTGGCGGCTACACCTTC.

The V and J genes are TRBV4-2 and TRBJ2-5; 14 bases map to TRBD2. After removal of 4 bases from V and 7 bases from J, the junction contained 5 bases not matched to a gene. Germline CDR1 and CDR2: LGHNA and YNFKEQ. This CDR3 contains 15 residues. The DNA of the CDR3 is TGTGCCAGCAGCCCCGGGACTAGCGGGGGAGGGACCCAGTACTTC. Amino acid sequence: CASSPGTSGGGTQYF.

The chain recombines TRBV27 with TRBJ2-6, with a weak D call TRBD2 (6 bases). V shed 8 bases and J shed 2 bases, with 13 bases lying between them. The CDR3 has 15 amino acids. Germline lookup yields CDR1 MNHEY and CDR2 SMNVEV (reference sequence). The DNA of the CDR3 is TGTGCCAGCTTCGACCCGGGGGCTGGGGCCAACGTCCTGACTTTC. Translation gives CASFDPGAGANVLTF.

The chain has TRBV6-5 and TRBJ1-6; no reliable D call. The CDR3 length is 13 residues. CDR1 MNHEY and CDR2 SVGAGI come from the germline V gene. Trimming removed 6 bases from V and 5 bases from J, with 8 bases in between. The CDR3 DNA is TGTGCCAGCAGCGGACTGGATAATTCACCCCTCCACTTT. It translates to CASSGLDNSPLHF.

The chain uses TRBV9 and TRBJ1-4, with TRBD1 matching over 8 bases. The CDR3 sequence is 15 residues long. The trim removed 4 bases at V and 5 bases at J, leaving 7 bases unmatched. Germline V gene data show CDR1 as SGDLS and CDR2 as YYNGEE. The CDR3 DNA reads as TGTGCCAGCAGCTGGCGGACAGGGCCGAATGAAAAACTGTTTTTT. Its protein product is CASSWRTGPNEKLFF.

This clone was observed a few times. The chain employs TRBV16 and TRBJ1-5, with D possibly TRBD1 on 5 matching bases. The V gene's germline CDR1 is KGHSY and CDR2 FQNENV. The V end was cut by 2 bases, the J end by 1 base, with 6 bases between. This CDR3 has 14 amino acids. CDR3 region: CASSQAGSNQPQHF. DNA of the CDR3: TGTGCCAGCAGCCAAGCAGGGAGCAATCAGCCCCAGCATTTT.

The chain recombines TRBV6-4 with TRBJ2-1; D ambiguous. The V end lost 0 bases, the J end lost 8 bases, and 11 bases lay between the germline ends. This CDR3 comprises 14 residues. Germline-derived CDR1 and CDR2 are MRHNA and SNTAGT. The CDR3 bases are TGTGCCAGCAGTGACTCAGGCCACCCGGATGAGCAGTTCTTC. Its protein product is CASSDSGHPDEQFF.

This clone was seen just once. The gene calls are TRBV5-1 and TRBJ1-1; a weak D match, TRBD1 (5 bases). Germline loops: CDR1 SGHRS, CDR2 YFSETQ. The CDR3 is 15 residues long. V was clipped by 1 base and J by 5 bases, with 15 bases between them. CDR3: CASSLTQGLFTEAFF. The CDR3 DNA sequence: TGCGCCAGCAGCTTGACCCAGGGCTTATTTACTGAAGCTTTCTTT.

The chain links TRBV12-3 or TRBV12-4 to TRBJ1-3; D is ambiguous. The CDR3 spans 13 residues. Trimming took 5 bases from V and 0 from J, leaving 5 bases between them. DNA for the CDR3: TGTGCCAGCAGTGGTAGCTCTGGAAACACCATATATTTT. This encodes CASSGSSGNTIYF.